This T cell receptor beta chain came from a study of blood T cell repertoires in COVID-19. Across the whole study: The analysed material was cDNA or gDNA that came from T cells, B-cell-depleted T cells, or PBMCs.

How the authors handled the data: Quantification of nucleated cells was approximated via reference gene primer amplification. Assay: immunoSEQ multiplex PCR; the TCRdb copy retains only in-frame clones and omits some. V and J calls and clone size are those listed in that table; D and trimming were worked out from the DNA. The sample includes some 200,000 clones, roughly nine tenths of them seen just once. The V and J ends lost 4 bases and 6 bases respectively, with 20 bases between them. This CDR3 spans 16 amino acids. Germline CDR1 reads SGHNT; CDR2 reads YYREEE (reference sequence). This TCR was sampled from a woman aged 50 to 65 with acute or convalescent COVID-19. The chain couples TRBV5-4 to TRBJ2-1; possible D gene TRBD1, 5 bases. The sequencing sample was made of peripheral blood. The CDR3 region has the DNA TGTGCCAGCAGCACGGCCGTGCAGGGATACGGCAATGAGCAGTTCTTC. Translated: CASSTAVQGYGNEQFF.